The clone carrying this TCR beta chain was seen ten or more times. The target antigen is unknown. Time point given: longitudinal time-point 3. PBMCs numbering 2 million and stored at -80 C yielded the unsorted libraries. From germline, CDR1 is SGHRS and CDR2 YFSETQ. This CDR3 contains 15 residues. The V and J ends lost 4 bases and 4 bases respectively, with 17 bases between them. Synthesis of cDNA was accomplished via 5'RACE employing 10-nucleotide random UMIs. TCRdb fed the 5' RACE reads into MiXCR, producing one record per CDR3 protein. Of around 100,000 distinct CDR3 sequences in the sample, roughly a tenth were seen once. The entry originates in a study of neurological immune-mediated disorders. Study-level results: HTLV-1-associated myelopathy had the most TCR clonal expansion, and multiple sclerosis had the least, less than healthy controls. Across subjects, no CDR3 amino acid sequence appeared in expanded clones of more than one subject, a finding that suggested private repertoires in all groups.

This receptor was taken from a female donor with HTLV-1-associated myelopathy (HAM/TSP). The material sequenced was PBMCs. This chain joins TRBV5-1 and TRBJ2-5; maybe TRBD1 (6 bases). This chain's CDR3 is CASSPMDSARETQYF. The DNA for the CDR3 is TGCGCCAGCAGCCCAATGGACAGTGCAAGAGAGACCCAGTACTTC.